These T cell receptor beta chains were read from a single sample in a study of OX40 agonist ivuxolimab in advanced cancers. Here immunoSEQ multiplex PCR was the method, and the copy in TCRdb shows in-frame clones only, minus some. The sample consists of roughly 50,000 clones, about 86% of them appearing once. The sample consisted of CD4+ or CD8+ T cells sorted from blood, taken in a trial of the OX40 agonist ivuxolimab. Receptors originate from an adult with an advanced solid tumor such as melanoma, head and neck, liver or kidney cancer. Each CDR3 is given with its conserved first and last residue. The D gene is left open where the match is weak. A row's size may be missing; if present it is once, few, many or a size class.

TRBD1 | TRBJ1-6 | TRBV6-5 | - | CASRGRQGHNSPLHF | TGTGCCAGCAGGGGGAGACAGGGTCATAATTCACCCCTCCACTTT
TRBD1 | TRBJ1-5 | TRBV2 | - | CASSERLQGGQPQHF | TGTGCCAGCAGTGAAAGGCTACAGGGGGGCCAGCCCCAGCATTTT
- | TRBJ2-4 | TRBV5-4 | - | CASSAQPGALAKNIQYF | TGTGCCAGCAGCGCCCAACCAGGGGCCTTAGCCAAAAACATTCAGTACTTC
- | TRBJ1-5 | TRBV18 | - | CASSPMPPGAQPQHF | TGTGCCAGCTCGCCAATGCCTCCGGGGGCTCAGCCCCAGCATTTT
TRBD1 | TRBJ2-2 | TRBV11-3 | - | CASSLNRGNTGELFF | TGTGCCAGCAGCTTAAACAGGGGGAACACCGGGGAGCTGTTTTTT
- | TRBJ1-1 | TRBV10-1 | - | CASSEAGVTEAFF | TGCGCCAGCAGTGAAGCGGGGGTCACTGAAGCTTTCTTT
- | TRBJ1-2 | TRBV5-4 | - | CASSPHTGRTNYGYTF | TGTGCCAGCAGCCCCCATACGGGACGGACCAACTATGGCTACACCTTC
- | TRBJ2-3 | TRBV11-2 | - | CASSLSTWGTDTQYF | TGTGCCAGCAGCTTATCAACCTGGGGCACAGATACGCAGTATTTT
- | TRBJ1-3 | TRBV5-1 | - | CASSFGDIYSGNTIYF | TGCGCCAGCAGCTTCGGGGACATCTACTCTGGAAACACCATATATTTT
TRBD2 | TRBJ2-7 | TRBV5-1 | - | CASSFTLAGPYEQYF | TGCGCCAGCAGCTTTACTCTAGCGGGGCCCTACGAGCAGTACTTC
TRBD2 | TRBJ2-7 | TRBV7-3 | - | CASSLSGGDAYEQYF | TGTGCCAGCAGCTTAAGTGGGGGGGATGCCTACGAGCAGTACTTC
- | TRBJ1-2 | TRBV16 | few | CASSPQANYGYTF | TGTGCCAGCAGCCCACAGGCTAACTATGGCTACACCTTC
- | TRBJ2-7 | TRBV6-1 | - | CASSEGRGQYF | TGTGCCAGCAGTGAAGGTAGGGGGCAGTACTTC
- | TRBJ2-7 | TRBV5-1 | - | CASRLGNNRFISYEQYF | TGCGCCAGCAGGTTGGGGAACAACAGGTTCATCTCCTACGAGCAGTACTTC
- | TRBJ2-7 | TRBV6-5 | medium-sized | CASSLRDGYEQYF | TGTGCCAGCAGTCTCCGGGACGGCTACGAGCAGTACTTC
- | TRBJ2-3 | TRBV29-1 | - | CSVEPGPTDTQYF | TGCAGCGTTGAACCGGGGCCCACAGATACGCAGTATTTT
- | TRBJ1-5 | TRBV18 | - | CASSPLREGVPQHF | TGTGCCAGCTCACCACTGAGGGAAGGGGTGCCCCAGCATTTT
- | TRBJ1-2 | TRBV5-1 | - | CASSLYRELGEGYGYTF | TGCGCCAGCAGCTTATACCGGGAACTGGGAGAGGGATATGGCTACACCTTC
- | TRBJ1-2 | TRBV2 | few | CASSEEAGVNYTF | TGTGCCAGCAGTGAGGAAGCTGGGGTAAACTACACCTTC
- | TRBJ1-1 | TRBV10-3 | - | CATTSEGGPKREAFF | TGTGCCACCACCTCGGAGGGGGGTCCTAAACGGGAAGCTTTCTTT
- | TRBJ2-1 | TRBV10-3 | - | CAISSRIDNEQFF | TGTGCCATCAGTTCTAGGATCGACAATGAGCAGTTCTTC
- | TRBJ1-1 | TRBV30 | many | CAWRGGQWNTEAFF | TGTGCCTGGAGAGGGGGACAATGGAACACTGAAGCTTTCTTT
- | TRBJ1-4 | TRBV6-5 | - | CASSYSRTNEKLFF | TGTGCCAGCAGTTACTCGAGAACTAATGAAAAACTGTTTTTT
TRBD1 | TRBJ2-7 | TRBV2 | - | CASSEVRTGGSEQYF | TGTGCCAGCAGTGAAGTCAGGACAGGGGGCTCCGAGCAGTACTTC
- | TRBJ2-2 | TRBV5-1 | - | CASSPQGQGVTGELFF | TGCGCCAGCAGCCCTCAGGGTCAGGGAGTTACCGGGGAGCTGTTTTTT
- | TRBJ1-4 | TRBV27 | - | CASSLRRGQKLFF | TGTGCCAGCAGTTTAAGGCGGGGTCAAAAACTGTTTTTT
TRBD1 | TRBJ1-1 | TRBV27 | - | CASSLSGGVGAFF | TGTGCCAGCAGTTTATCAGGGGGCGTGGGAGCTTTCTTT